This paragraph reports one T cell receptor (beta chain). Its antigen is unidentified. This sample was taken from a study of post-analysis software for immune sequencing data. V was shortened by 6 bases and J by 4 bases, with 24 bases between the two germline ends. CDR1 is MDHEN, CDR2 SYDVKM, per germline. CDR3 length: 17 amino acids. Built from TCR beta cDNA, the libraries had unique molecular identifiers in them. T cells numbering roughly 1 to 10 million yielded cDNA molecules that totaled roughly 500,000. TCRdb re-called the PCR reads through MiXCR, storing one row per CDR3 protein. The sample has about half a million distinct CDR3 sequences; nearly 45% are singletons. General study results and limits: Relative to controls, patients had 4 or 5 TRBV segments at higher frequency, with TRBV5-6, TRBV5-1 and TRBV20-1 among these.

The sequence came from a girl aged 10-17 years with multiple sclerosis. The sample was blood. The rearrangement links TRBV28 to TRBJ2-5; D is ambiguous. The CDR3 is CASSQVLTPNRGETQYF. The CDR3 coding sequence is TGTGCCAGCAGCCAGGTCCTGACGCCAAATCGAGGAGAGACCCAGTACTTC.